The entry that follows covers one T cell receptor (beta chain) sequence. It lacks a known antigen. Base quality data are lacking; no much larger clone is found one base away. The germline V gene gives CDR1 as SGHRS and CDR2 as YFSETQ. The junction shows trimming of 3 bases on V and 1 base on J, and the gene matches do not reach 6 bases of it. The CDR3 has 15 amino acids, counting the end cysteine and phenylalanine. Of all the DNA, just the CDR3 is kept, 45 bases in frame from base 1. The sample belongs to a study of cytotoxic CD8 clonotypes in ibrutinib-treated CLL (dated by TCRdb to the early 2020s). Context from the whole study: The cohort was composed of about 10 relapsed/refractory and around 15 treatment-naive patients; IGHV unmutated status was identified in roughly 18 patients. Of the 90 or so participants in the trial, 25 to 30 had longitudinal samples available. Samples at response were collected after a median of roughly twelve months of treatment, with a range of 6 to 36 months. On average, each sample yielded 250,000 to 300,000 productive templates and under 95,000 productive rearrangements. Partial responses were observed in some 24 patients and complete responses in 2; after a median follow-up of around 68 months, remission was maintained in 14 patients and progression was observed in roughly twelve. Cryopreserved peripheral blood mononuclear cells were collected before treatment, at response, and at either disease progression or sustained remission. Every remission and progressive disease sample was obtained while ibrutinib was still being received by the patients. What the study reported, not specific to this receptor: Public clonotypes were rare and either contracted or stayed stable during treatment, and the rise in clonality at ibrutinib response reflected the expansion of private clonotypes. At ibrutinib response clonality went up, during sustained remission it held steady, and at progression it dropped back toward baseline. Lymph node repertoires were not examined, and the timing of sampling was not matched between patients in sustained remission and those whose disease progressed. Baseline clonality exceeded that of age-matched healthy donors and correlated strongly with circulating CD8+ T-cell counts.

On a MiSeq, deep resolution sequencing aimed for a depth between 1 in 1 million and 1 in 200,000 T cells, with each clonotype covered about 9.2x on average. The immunoSEQ hsTCRB Kit was used to generate the TCR beta libraries. The paper's processing steps were these. ImmunoSEQ Data Assistant and ImmunoSEQ Analyzer were used for data analysis, and V, D and J genes were assigned according to IMGT definitions. Clonality, with values ranging from 0 to 1, was calculated as one minus the normalized Shannon entropy of productive rearrangement frequencies. Only overrepresented clonotypes making up at least 0.05% of each patient's repertoire were included in the public clonotype analysis. Thirteen age-matched healthy donor repertoires from immuneACCESS were used as controls for clonality. The source is immuneACCESS, and TCRdb retained only in-frame sequences with V and J called. Part of the clones is not carried over; for the studies checked, unresolved V genes explain less than half of this, and the remainder is unexplained. V and J calls and clone size are copied from that table; D and trimming were computed from the DNA. In all, the sample holds more than 10,000 clones, and approximately 80% of those were seen once. Together, the top ten hold roughly a sixth of the sample.

The time point label of this sample denotes: progressive disease on ibrutinib. Roughly 2 micrograms of genomic DNA were extracted from cryopreserved PBMCs for TCR beta library preparation. Longitudinal blood samples from CLL patients on ibrutinib monotherapy were analyzed using high-throughput TCR beta sequencing. The patients took part in an open-label, single-center phase 2 trial of ibrutinib monotherapy. Sequencing used PBMCs, obtained at disease progression, from a patient treated with ibrutinib. The chain was built from TRBV5-1 and TRBJ2-7, and TRBD2 aligns with 8 junction nucleotides. This receptor was identified in a human donor with chronic lymphocytic leukemia. The CDR3 in this case is CASSYVLADSYEQYF. The DNA sequence follows: TGCGCCAGCAGCTATGTACTAGCGGATTCCTACGAGCAGTACTTC. Here the CDR3 is joined to the reference TRBV5-1 and TRBJ2-7 genes, and the full variable domain is: KAGVTQTPRYLIKTRGQQVTLSCSPISGHRSVSWYQQTPGQGLQFLFEYFSETQRNKGNFPGRFSGRQFSNSRSEMNVSTLELGDSALYLCASSYVLADSYEQYFGPGTRLTVT.